The source of this TCR beta chain is a study of immune evolution from preneoplasia to lung adenocarcinoma. Sequenced by immunoSEQ multiplex PCR; TCRdb stores in-frame clones only, minus some. The data hold some 6,200 clones, with 70% to 80% observed a single time. V shed 4 bases and J 6 bases; nucleotides not matched to a gene: 4. Looked up from germline, CDR1 is LGHNA and CDR2 is YNFKEQ. This CDR3 has 14 amino acids. Material for sequencing was FFPE adjacent normal lung tissue. The receptor comes from a person in their sixties or seventies with lung adenocarcinoma. V and J are TRBV4-2 and TRBJ2-7; TRBD2 matches at 12 bases. The CDR3 region has the DNA TGTGCCAGCAGCCCGGGGGGACTAGCGGGCGAGCAGTACTTC. Protein sequence: CASSPGGLAGEQYF.